This T cell receptor beta chain was identified in a study of beta chain features in type 1 diabetes. As for this clone: Its matching antigen is unknown.

Findings of the study overall: Type 1 diabetes patients showed fewer insertions and more deletions at VDJ junctions. Type 1 diabetes patients had moderately but significantly shorter TCRB CDR3s in all four CD4+ subsets. In these data, an HLA type influence on TCRB rearrangement remained unresolved.

Every sorted population was more than 95% pure. The whole isolated RNA underwent reverse transcription, so sequencing captured expressed TCRB transcripts. Repertoires were generated with immunoSEQ multiplex PCR, while TCRdb's copy carries only in-frame clones and drops some. The sample holds about 650,000 clones; about an eighth are singletons and the top ten take more than 0.1%. Germline V gene lookup returns CDR1 SGHAT and CDR2 FQNNGV. The CDR3 totals 13 residues. Between the trimmed V and J ends, which lost 6 bases and 6 bases, there was a span of 14 bases. Material: naive CD4+ T cells from blood. V usage is TRBV11-2 and J usage is TRBJ1-2; TRBD1 is a possible D gene (5 bases). The sequence came from a man in his thirties or forties with type 1 diabetes. The CDR3 DNA sequence: TGTGCCAGCAGGGGGACGGGAGGTAATGGCTACACCTTC. It codes for CASRGTGGNGYTF. The complete variable domain, with remaining parts taken from reference TRBV11-2 and TRBJ1-2, reads EAGVAQSPRYKIIEKRQSVAFWCNPISGHATLYWYQQILGQGPKLLIQFQNNGVVDDSQLPKDRFSAERLKGVDSTLKIQPAKLEDSAVYLCASRGTGGNGYTFGSGTRLTVV.